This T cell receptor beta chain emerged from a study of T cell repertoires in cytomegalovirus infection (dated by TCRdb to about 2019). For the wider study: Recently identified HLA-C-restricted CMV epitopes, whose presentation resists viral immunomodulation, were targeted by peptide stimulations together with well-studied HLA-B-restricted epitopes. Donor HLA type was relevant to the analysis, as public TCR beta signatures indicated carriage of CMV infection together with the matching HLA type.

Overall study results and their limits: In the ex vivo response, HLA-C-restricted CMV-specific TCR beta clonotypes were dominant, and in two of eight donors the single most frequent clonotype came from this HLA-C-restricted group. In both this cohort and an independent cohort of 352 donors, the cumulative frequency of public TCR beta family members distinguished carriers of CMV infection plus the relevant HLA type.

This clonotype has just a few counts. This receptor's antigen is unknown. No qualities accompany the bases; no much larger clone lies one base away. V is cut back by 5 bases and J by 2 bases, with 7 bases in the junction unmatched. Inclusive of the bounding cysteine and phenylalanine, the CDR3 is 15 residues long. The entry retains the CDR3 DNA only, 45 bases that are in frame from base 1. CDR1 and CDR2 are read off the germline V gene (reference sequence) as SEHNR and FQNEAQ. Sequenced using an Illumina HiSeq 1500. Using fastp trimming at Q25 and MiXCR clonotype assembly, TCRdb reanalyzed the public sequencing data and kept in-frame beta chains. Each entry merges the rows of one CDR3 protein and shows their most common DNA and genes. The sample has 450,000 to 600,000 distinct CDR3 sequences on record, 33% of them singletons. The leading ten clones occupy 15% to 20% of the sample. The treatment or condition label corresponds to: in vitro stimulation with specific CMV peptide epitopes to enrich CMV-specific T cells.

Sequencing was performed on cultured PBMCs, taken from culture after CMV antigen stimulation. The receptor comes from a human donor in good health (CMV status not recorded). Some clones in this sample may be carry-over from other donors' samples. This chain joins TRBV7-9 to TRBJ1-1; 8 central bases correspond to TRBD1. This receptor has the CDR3 CASSDTDRDNTEAFF. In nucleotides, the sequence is TGTGCCAGCAGCGATACGGACAGGGACAACACTGAAGCTTTCTTT.